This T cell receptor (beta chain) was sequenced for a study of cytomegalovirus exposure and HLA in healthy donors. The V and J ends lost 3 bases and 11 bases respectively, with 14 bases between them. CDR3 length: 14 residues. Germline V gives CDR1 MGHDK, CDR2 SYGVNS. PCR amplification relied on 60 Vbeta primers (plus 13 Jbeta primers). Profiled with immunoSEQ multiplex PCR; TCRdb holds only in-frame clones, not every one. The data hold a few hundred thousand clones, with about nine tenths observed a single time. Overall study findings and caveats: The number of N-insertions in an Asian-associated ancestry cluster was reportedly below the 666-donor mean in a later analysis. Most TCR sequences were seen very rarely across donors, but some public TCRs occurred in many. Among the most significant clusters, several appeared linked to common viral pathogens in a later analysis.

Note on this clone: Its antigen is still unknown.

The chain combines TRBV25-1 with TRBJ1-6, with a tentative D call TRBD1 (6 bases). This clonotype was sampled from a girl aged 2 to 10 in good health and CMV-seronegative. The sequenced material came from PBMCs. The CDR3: CASSETGVKTPLHF. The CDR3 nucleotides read TGTGCCAGCAGTGAGACAGGAGTGAAGACACCCCTCCACTTT.